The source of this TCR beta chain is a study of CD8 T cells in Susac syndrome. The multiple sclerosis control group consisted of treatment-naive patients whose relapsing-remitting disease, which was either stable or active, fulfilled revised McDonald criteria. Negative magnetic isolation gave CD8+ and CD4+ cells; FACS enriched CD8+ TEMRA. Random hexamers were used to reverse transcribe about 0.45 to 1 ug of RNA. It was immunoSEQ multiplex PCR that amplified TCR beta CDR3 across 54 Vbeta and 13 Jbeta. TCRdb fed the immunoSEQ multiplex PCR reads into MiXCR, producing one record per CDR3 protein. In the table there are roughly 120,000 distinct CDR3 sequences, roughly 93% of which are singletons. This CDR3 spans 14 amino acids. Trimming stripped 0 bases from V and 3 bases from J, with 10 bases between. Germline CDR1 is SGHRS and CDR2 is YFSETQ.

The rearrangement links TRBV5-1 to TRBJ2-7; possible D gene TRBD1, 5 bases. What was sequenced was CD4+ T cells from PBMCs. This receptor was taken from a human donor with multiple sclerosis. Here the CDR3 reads CASSLAAGNYEQYF. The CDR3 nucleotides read TGCGCCAGCAGCTTGGCTGCAGGGAACTACGAGCAGTACTTC.